This TCR beta chain was identified during a study of shared clonotypes between healthy human individuals. The CDR3 is 14 residues long. Trimming left V 4 bases short and J 5 bases short, with 14 bases between. Germline assignment: CDR1 LNHDA and CDR2 SQIVND (reference sequence). The method was immunoSEQ multiplex PCR; TCRdb's version includes in-frame clones alone and lacks a portion of them. The table lists some 92,000 clones, around half of them singletons. This receptor was taken from a woman in her thirties or forties in good health. Some clones in this sample may be carry-over from other donors' samples. This rearrangement joins TRBV19 to TRBJ2-5, with a weak D call TRBD1 (6 bases). Sequencing used PBMCs. The CDR3 spells CASSNTGRVETQYF. DNA of the CDR3: TGTGCCAGTAGTAACACAGGGCGGGTGGAGACCCAGTACTTC.